The rows below give T cell receptor beta chains drawn from one sample of a study of blood T cell repertoires in COVID-19. TCRdb's copy holds only in-frame clones and misses some; the assay was immunoSEQ multiplex PCR. The top ten clones hold about 4.3% of a sample with 400,000 to 550,000 clones, 75% to 90% of them seen once. The sample comprised peripheral blood. The receptors stem from a woman in her twenties or thirties with acute or convalescent COVID-19. Both conserved end residues are part of each CDR3. Fields, in order: D gene, V gene, clone size, CDR3 protein. The D gene is left open where the match is weak. Size is stated for part of the rows, as once, few or many counts, or as a class when the clone is expanded.

>NA|TRBV7-3|NA
CASSLTRRQGSNTGELFF
>TRBD1|TRBV7-3|NA
CASSLTGGSTGELFF
>TRBD2|TRBV10-2|NA
CASTGTSRADTQYF
>NA|TRBV10-1|once
CASRGRSGNTIYF
>TRBD1|TRBV15|NA
CATSSKYQDRTYEQFF
>TRBD1|TRBV6-2/TRBV6-3|NA
CASSWDRRQNYGYTF
>NA|TRBV6-5|NA
CASRPRLGNTEAFF
>TRBD1|TRBV5-1|NA
CASSEGQTQETQYF
>NA|TRBV27|NA
CASSLKLFGTDTQYF
>TRBD1|TRBV12-3/TRBV12-4|NA
CASSPDRIYGYTF
>NA|TRBV4-2|NA
CASSQDRAGRNTIYF
>NA|TRBV4-1|NA
CASSERGRETQYF
>NA|TRBV6-5|NA
CASSPGNEQFF
>NA|TRBV7-3|few
CASSPNTGELFF
>NA|TRBV7-2|NA
CASRKQPYNEQFF
>NA|TRBV5-1|once
CASSLGGGNSPLHF
>TRBD2|TRBV28|NA
CASSISGGAGDTQYF
>TRBD1|TRBV24-1|many
CATSDAGGADYGYTF
>NA|TRBV5-1|NA
CASSLLGTSGSPLHF
>TRBD2|TRBV5-4|NA
CASSSPGGAGSYNEQFF
>NA|TRBV11-2|NA
CASSSNDRPGTQYF
>TRBD1|TRBV19|NA
CATFRKTGGEYGYTF
>NA|TRBV6-1|NA
CASSGLRGTTYNEQFF
>NA|TRBV2|NA
CASNTGEGDTQYF
>NA|TRBV3-1/TRBV3-2|NA
CASSFLESEQFF
>NA|TRBV4-1|NA
CASSQGLLVHEAFF
>TRBD2|TRBV7-3|NA
CASSLYPNLLAGADNEQFF
>TRBD2|TRBV18|NA
CASSRGLVQETQYF
>TRBD2|TRBV6-5|NA
CASSRTSGTYEQYF
>TRBD2|TRBV7-9|few
CASSYRLAGADTQYF
>NA|TRBV2|once
CASRPTSGTYEQYF
>TRBD1|TRBV19|NA
CASSIGGGAGELFF
>TRBD1|TRBV6-6|NA
CASSGSTGRDRRFYGYTF
>TRBD2|TRBV5-1|NA
CASSFLAGAYNEQFF
>TRBD1|TRBV24-1|NA
CATSEQGALQPQHF
>TRBD2|TRBV15|NA
CATSSGGGATDTQYF
>NA|TRBV11-3|NA
CASSLEEGGRSVLADNSPLHF
>TRBD1|TRBV5-1|NA
CASGGQNSYNEQFF
>NA|TRBV7-9|NA
CASSPSRGLAKNIQYF
>TRBD2|TRBV30|NA
CAWGLAGGDEQYF
>NA|TRBV19|NA
CASSRGGPATNYGYTF
>NA|TRBV24-1|NA
CATSESQNYGYTF
>TRBD1|TRBV15|NA
CATSNSLDREYGYTF
>TRBD1|TRBV19|NA
CASSDDREGDEQFF
>NA|TRBV18|NA
CASSPKRQGYGYTF
>NA|TRBV27|NA
CASSLSPAGTDTQYF
>NA|TRBV15|NA
CATSSPEATTGHESYEQYF
>NA|TRBV2|NA
CASSVSREMMNTEAFF
>NA|TRBV5-8|NA
CASSFYRVTEAFF
>TRBD1|TRBV19|NA
CASSIGGGRHETQYF
>TRBD2|TRBV5-1|NA
CASRDRAGGQETQYF
>NA|TRBV2|NA
CASKTGRGANVLTF